Listed here are 30 T cell receptor beta chains from one sample, sequenced in a study of blood T cell repertoires in COVID-19. Profiled with immunoSEQ multiplex PCR; TCRdb holds only in-frame clones, not every one. The sample lists fewer than 250,000 clones; roughly 86% were seen once. The sequencing sample was made of peripheral blood. The receptors stem from a man in his forties or fifties with acute or convalescent COVID-19.

The chain couples TRBV10-3 to TRBJ1-5; TRBD1 might be the D (6 bases). Trimming cost V 2 bases and J 1 base, with 12 bases left between them. Germline CDR1 and CDR2: ENHRY and SYGVKD. The CDR3 runs 16 residues. DNA for the CDR3: TGTGCCATCAGTGAGACCACAGGGTTAAGCAATCAGCCCCAGCATTTT. Amino acids: CAISETTGLSNQPQHF.

The chain combines TRBV5-1 with TRBJ2-2; D remains ambiguous. The CDR3 consists of 14 residues. Germline V lookup: CDR1 SGHRS, CDR2 YFSETQ. Deletions cut 3 bases from V and 3 bases from J, with 9 bases between. CDR3 sequence reads: CASSSDTYTGELFF. The DNA of the CDR3 is TGCGCCAGCAGCTCTGACACCTACACCGGGGAGCTGTTTTTT.

V is TRBV11-2 and J is TRBJ2-7, with 7 bases aligning to TRBD1. The junction had 14 bases not matched to a gene; V was cut back by 0 bases and J by 3 bases. The germline CDR1 and CDR2 sequences are SGHAT and FQNNGV. The CDR3 runs to 18 residues. CDR3 protein: CASSLDRSPGGILYEQYF. The CDR3, as DNA: TGTGCCAGCAGCTTAGATCGAAGTCCAGGGGGAATTCTCTACGAGCAGTACTTC.

The chain carries TRBV7-9 and TRBJ1-4; 7 bases align to TRBD1. V was pared by 6 bases and J by 8 bases, with 18 bases of the junction left unmatched. The CDR3 consists of 17 residues. Germline-derived CDR1 and CDR2 are SEHNR and FQNEAQ (reference sequence). The CDR3 protein is CASRPQGGGALGEKLFF. Written as DNA, the CDR3 is TGTGCCAGCAGACCCCAAGGGGGCGGGGCATTAGGCGAAAAACTGTTTTTT.

Remarks on this clone: This sample also contains other DNA sequences that code for the same CDR3. This chain joins TRBV18 and TRBJ2-1, with TRBD2 matching 9 bases. Germline CDR1 is KGHSH and CDR2 is LQKENI. V gave up 2 bases and J gave up 5 bases; unmatched junction bases: 4. This CDR3 region has 15 residues. The CDR3 sequence: CASSPILAGHNEQFF. The CDR3 DNA is TGTGCCAGCTCACCAATTCTAGCGGGGCACAATGAGCAGTTCTTC.

This clone showed up just once. J is TRBJ2-5 and V is TRBV6-1, with 7 positions matching TRBD1. This CDR3 contains 16 residues. Trimming took 3 bases from V and 4 from J; bases not matched to a gene: 11. CDR1 is MNHNS and CDR2 is SASEGT in the germline V gene. CDR3 loop: CASSDRVGDSGETQYF. CDR3 in DNA: TGTGCCAGCAGTGATAGGGTAGGGGACAGCGGAGAGACCCAGTACTTC.

The chain couples TRBV7-9 to TRBJ1-1; possible D gene TRBD1, 6 bases. V was shortened by 5 bases and J by 0 bases, with 13 bases between the two germline ends. Germline loops: CDR1 SEHNR, CDR2 FQNEAQ (reference sequence). The CDR3 totals 15 residues. CDR3 in amino acids: CASSPDRLMNTEAFF. In DNA, the CDR3 is TGTGCCAGCAGCCCCGACAGGTTGATGAACACTGAAGCTTTCTTT.

V usage is TRBV5-1 and J usage is TRBJ2-3; 11 bases agree with TRBD2. The CDR3 runs to 17 residues. J lost 0 bases, V lost 0 bases, and 3 bases had no gene match. Germline-derived CDR1 and CDR2 are SGHRS and YFSETQ. The DNA for the CDR3 is TGCGCCAGCAGCTTGGGTCTAGCGGGGGGAAGCACAGATACGCAGTATTTT. Its translation is CASSLGLAGGSTDTQYF.

The chain recombines TRBV5-1 with TRBJ1-1; D remains unclear. CDR3 length: 11 residues. The V end lost 4 bases, the J end lost 7 bases, and 8 bases lay between the germline ends. CDR1 SGHRS and CDR2 YFSETQ come from the germline V gene. Written as DNA, the CDR3 is TGCGCCAGCAGCCTGCGGGATGAAGCTTTCTTT. It codes for CASSLRDEAFF. The full variable domain, its missing parts supplied by reference TRBV5-1 and TRBJ1-1, is KAGVTQTPRYLIKTRGQQVTLSCSPISGHRSVSWYQQTPGQGLQFLFEYFSETQRNKGNFPGRFSGRQFSNSRSEMNVSTLELGDSALYLCASSLRDEAFFGQGTRLTVV.

With regard to this clone: Germline and junction disagree at one end, which may indicate a read error. The genes are TRBV30 and TRBJ1-1; tentatively, D is TRBD1 (6 bases). This CDR3 contains 13 residues. From germline, CDR1 is GTSNPN and CDR2 SVGIG (reference sequence). DNA of the CDR3: TGTGCCTGGAGTGTACCTGGCGGGCCAGGGGCACGTTTT. It encodes CAWSVPGGPGARF.

V is TRBV30 and J is TRBJ2-3; D may be TRBD1 (6 bases). This CDR3 has 15 residues. Per the germline V gene, CDR1 is GTSNPN and CDR2 is SVGIG (reference sequence). V was trimmed by 1 base and J by 4 bases, leaving 15 bases between them. CDR3 nucleotide sequence: TGTGCCTGGAGTGGAACAGGGAGCATTGCAGATACGCAGTATTTT. Encoded protein: CAWSGTGSIADTQYF. The variable domain in full, completed from reference TRBV30 and TRBJ2-3, reads SQTIHQWPATLVQPVGSPLSLECTVEGTSNPNLYWYRQAAGRGLQLLFYSVGIGQISSEVPQNLSASRPQDRQFILSSKKLLLSDSGFYLCAWSGTGSIADTQYFGPGTRLTVL.

The V call is TRBV7-9, the J call TRBJ2-7; possible D gene TRBD2, 5 bases. Germline CDR1 SEHNR, CDR2 FQNEAQ (reference sequence). Trimming shortened V by 5 bases and J by 5 bases, and 19 bases separated the two germline ends. The CDR3 runs 15 residues. Here the CDR3 DNA reads TGTGCCAGCAGCCTCAGGCCGGACTCTTACCACGAGCAGTACTTC. The encoded protein is CASSLRPDSYHEQYF.

This chain connects TRBV7-9 to TRBJ1-3, with TRBD1 matching over 8 bases. Germline assignment: CDR1 SEHNR and CDR2 FQNEAQ (reference sequence). V lost 5 bases, J lost 4 bases, and 7 bases stayed unmatched. The CDR3 is made up of 15 amino acids. Written as DNA, the CDR3 is TGTGCCAGCAGCAATACCGGACAGGGAGGAAACACCATATATTTT. The encoded protein is CASSNTGQGGNTIYF. Using reference TRBV7-9 and TRBJ1-3 for the parts outside the CDR3, the full variable domain is DTGVSQNPRHKITKRGQNVTFRCDPISEHNRLYWYRQTLGQGPEFLTYFQNEAQLEKSRLLSDRFSAERPKGSFSTLEIQRTEQGDSAMYLCASSNTGQGGNTIYFGEGSWLTVV.

This clone was observed a handful of times. The rearrangement joins TRBV12-3 or TRBV12-4 to TRBJ2-1, with D tentatively TRBD2 (6 bases). Trimming pared 5 bases from V and 9 bases from J, leaving 14 bases between. The CDR3 loop spans 13 amino acids. The CDR3 reads CASSAGLVGEQFF. In nucleotides, the CDR3 is TGTGCCAGCAGTGCGGGGCTTGTGGGTGAGCAGTTCTTC.

In this sample, this clone turned up a few times. This chain uses TRBV4-1 with TRBJ2-7, with 9 nucleotides matching TRBD2. CDR3 size: 17 residues. CDR1 MGHRA and CDR2 YSYEKL come from the germline V gene. V lost 3 bases, J lost 0 bases, and 9 bases stayed unmatched. CDR3 sequence (DNA): TGCGCCAGCAGCCAGTATAGACTAGCGGATAGCTCCTACGAGCAGTACTTC. Encoded protein: CASSQYRLADSSYEQYF.

J is TRBJ2-3 and V is TRBV19; 8 positions match TRBD2. J was trimmed by 6 bases and V by 3 bases; bases with no gene match: 11. The CDR3 length is 16 residues. Germline loops: CDR1 LNHDA, CDR2 SQIVND (reference sequence). Written as DNA, the CDR3 is TGTGCCAGTAGTATTGTAGGAGCGGGGGCAGGGGATACGCAGTATTTT. This sequence encodes CASSIVGAGAGDTQYF. Full variable domain (remainder filled in from reference TRBV19 and TRBJ2-3): DGGITQSPKYLFRKEGQNVTLSCEQNLNHDAMYWYRQDPGQGLRLIYYSQIVNDFQKGDIAEGYSVSREKKESFPLTVTSAQKNPTAFYLCASSIVGAGAGDTQYFGPGTRLTVL.

The chain carries TRBV9 and TRBJ2-7; the D gene is possibly TRBD2 (6 bases). The V gene lost 0 bases and the J gene lost 2 bases, with 18 bases spanning the gap. Germline V gene data show CDR1 as SGDLS and CDR2 as YYNGEE. The CDR3 extends over 17 amino acids. CDR3: CASSVAMGGLNPYEQYF. The CDR3 nucleotides are TGTGCCAGCAGCGTAGCGATGGGGGGACTGAATCCCTACGAGCAGTACTTC.

V and J are TRBV19 and TRBJ2-7; the D gene is possibly TRBD1 (6 bases). The CDR3 consists of 13 residues. Trimming left V 7 bases short and J 3 bases short, with 13 bases between. CDR1 and CDR2 (germline): LNHDA, SQIVND (reference sequence). CDR3 sequence (DNA): TGTGCCAGTACTCCACAGGGCCGCTACGAGCAGTACTTC. Translation gives CASTPQGRYEQYF.

This rearrangement joins TRBV18 to TRBJ2-1, with 11 nucleotides matching TRBD2. The germline CDR1 and CDR2 sequences are KGHSH and LQKENI. The CDR3 spans 15 residues. V lost 3 bases, J lost 5 bases, and 3 bases stayed unmatched. The CDR3 region is CASSPSLAGDNEQFF. The CDR3 bases are TGTGCCAGCTCACCCTCACTAGCGGGAGACAATGAGCAGTTCTTC.

Turning to this clone: Other DNA sequences from this sample encode an identical CDR3 as well. The chain is built from TRBV9 and TRBJ2-3; TRBD2 aligns across 7 bases. The trim removed 0 bases at V and 6 bases at J, leaving 7 bases unmatched. Per the germline V gene, CDR1 is SGDLS and CDR2 is YYNGEE. The CDR3 runs to 15 residues. Here the CDR3 DNA reads TGTGCCAGCAGCGTAGGGGGTCGGGAGGCGGATACGCAGTATTTT. Protein: CASSVGGREADTQYF.

The chain is built from TRBV3-1 (or the pseudogene TRBV3-2) and TRBJ1-5; D uncertain. Germline V gene data show CDR1 as LGHDT and CDR2 as YNNKEL (reference sequence). The CDR3 consists of 14 residues. V was clipped by 4 bases and J by 3 bases, with 10 bases between them. CDR3 sequence: CASSRDILNQPQHF. The CDR3 nucleotides read TGTGCCAGCAGCCGAGACATACTCAATCAGCCCCAGCATTTT.

This clone was detected a few times. The chain employs TRBV9 and TRBJ2-1, with D maybe TRBD2 (6 bases). This CDR3 is 13 amino acids long. CDR1 SGDLS and CDR2 YYNGEE come from the germline V gene. V was clipped by 3 bases and J by 9 bases, with 13 bases between them. This CDR3 reads CASSDGGGVEQFF. Written as DNA, the CDR3 is TGTGCCAGCAGCGACGGGGGTGGTGTTGAGCAGTTCTTC. Full variable domain (outside the CDR3, taken from reference TRBV9 and TRBJ2-1): DSGVTQTPKHLITATGQRVTLRCSPRSGDLSVYWYQQSLDQGLQFLIQYYNGEERAKGNILERFSAQQFPDLHSELNLSSLELGDSALYFCASSDGGGVEQFFGPGTRLTVL.

The CDR3 is CASSLGASQETQYF. CDR3 DNA sequence: TGTGCCAGCAGCTTAGGGGCCTCACAAGAGACCCAGTACTTC. The chain is built from TRBV13 and TRBJ2-5; D gene unclear. The CDR3 runs to 14 residues. V lost 0 bases and J lost 2, with 7 bases in between. Germline V gene lookup returns CDR1 PRHDT and CDR2 FYEKMQ (reference sequence).

This chain uses TRBV5-1 with TRBJ1-4, with a possible D match to TRBD1 (6 bases). CDR3 length equals 15 residues. Germline loops: CDR1 SGHRS, CDR2 YFSETQ. Trimming removed 0 bases at V and 7 bases at J, with 13 bases between. The CDR3 DNA sequence: TGCGCCAGCAGCTTGGGTGTGGGGGCCGGTGAAAAACTGTTTTTT. Translation: CASSLGVGAGEKLFF.

CDR3 nucleotides: TGTGCCAGCAGCTTAAACATTGACAGGGCCCACGAGCAGTACTTC. This translates into CASSLNIDRAHEQYF. The genes are TRBV7-8 and TRBJ2-7, with 7 bases matching TRBD1. CDR3 size: 15 residues. Per germline, CDR1 SGHVS and CDR2 FQNEAQ. V shed 2 bases, J shed 5 bases, and the junction held 9 bases outside the gene matches.

This chain uses TRBV2 with TRBJ1-6; D may be TRBD1 (6 bases). CDR1 and CDR2 from the germline V gene are SNHLY and FYNNEI. V gave up 1 base and J gave up 6 bases, with 7 bases separating them. CDR3 length: 14 residues. CDR3 sequence reads: CASSEGRGNSPLHF. CDR3 nucleotides: TGTGCCAGCAGTGAAGGCAGGGGTAATTCACCCCTCCACTTT.

The chain carries TRBV27 and TRBJ2-3; TRBD2 agrees at 7 bases. This CDR3 has 16 amino acids. J gave up 1 base and V 8 bases, and 12 bases lay outside the gene matches. The germline V gene has CDR1 MNHEY and CDR2 SMNVEV (reference sequence). CDR3 DNA: TGTGCCAGCGATAAGTCGCCGGCGGGAGGCACAGATACGCAGTATTTT. It specifies CASDKSPAGGTDTQYF.

The rearrangement joins TRBV20-1 to TRBJ2-7, with 9 positions matching TRBD1. Looked up from germline, CDR1 is DFQATT and CDR2 is SNEGSKA (reference sequence). There are 15 residues in the CDR3. Losses at the gene ends were 3 bases for V and 5 bases for J; bases not matched to a gene: 11. CDR3 loop: CSASGNRDRVHEQYF. The CDR3, as DNA: TGCAGTGCTAGTGGGAACCGGGACAGGGTGCACGAGCAGTACTTC.

The V and J genes are TRBV30 and TRBJ1-2, with D tentatively TRBD1 (6 bases). The V end was cut by 4 bases, the J end by 4 bases, with 10 bases between. Germline CDR1 is GTSNPN and CDR2 is SVGIG (reference sequence). CDR3 length: 12 residues. DNA of the CDR3: TGTGCCTGGACGACAGGTCCCTATGGCTACACCTTC. It codes for CAWTTGPYGYTF.

This rearrangement joins TRBV7-2 to TRBJ2-1; the match to TRBD1 covers 8 bases. This CDR3 has 19 residues. The germline V gene has CDR1 SGHTA and CDR2 FQGNSA. V lost 6 bases and J lost 0; bases outside the gene matches: 16. The CDR3 loop is CASSPRTGTGYSSYNEQFF. As DNA, the CDR3 is TGTGCCAGCAGTCCCCGGACAGGGACAGGTTACAGCTCCTACAATGAGCAGTTCTTC.